This TCR beta chain is drawn from a study of T cell clones after liver transplantation. Study-level information: Subjects received no induction therapy and standard immunosuppression until randomization at 12-24 months post-transplant. Findings of the study overall: Post-transplant time points were not standardized, so conclusions are preliminary.

Germline V lookup: CDR1 SGDLS, CDR2 YYNGEE. The CDR3 runs 16 residues. V was clipped by 0 bases and J by 9 bases; unmatched bases: 8. Note on this clone: Its specificity is not known.

This table comes from immunoSEQ multiplex PCR, and its TCRdb copy is limited to in-frame clones, with some not included. The table records about 80,000 clones, 80% to 85% of them present only once. The chain links TRBV9 to TRBJ2-1, with 11 positions matching TRBD2. The clonotype was recovered from a human patient who received a liver transplant. The T cells may come from the graft donor. The sequenced sample was CD4+ T cells from blood, obtained 45 to 46 months after liver transplant. CDR3 amino acids: CASSVVSGRALVEQFF. The CDR3 DNA reads as TGTGCCAGCAGCGTAGTTAGCGGGAGGGCCCTCGTTGAGCAGTTCTTC.